Listed below are T cell receptor beta chains from one sample, sequenced in a study of cytomegalovirus exposure and HLA in healthy donors. Clones were read by immunoSEQ multiplex PCR, and TCRdb kept only the in-frame ones, dropping some. The sample includes about 90,000 clones, about 66% seen only once; the top ten take 20% to 25%. Sequencing used PBMCs. These receptors originate from a woman in her forties or fifties in good health and CMV-seropositive. CDR3s include the opening cysteine and the closing phenylalanine or tryptophan. Each record gives: J gene, clone size, CDR3 length, D gene, V gene, CDR3 protein, CDR3 DNA. A D gene is named only where the DNA matches it firmly. The size of a clone is reported for some rows only, either as once, few or many, or as a class for expanded clones.

>TRBJ1-1|few|14|NA|TRBV5-6
CASSLRGINTEAFF
TGTGCCAGCAGCTTGCGGGGAATTAACACTGAAGCTTTCTTT
>TRBJ2-3|NA|14|NA|TRBV7-9
CASSQQPGTDTQYF
TGTGCCAGCAGCCAACAGCCGGGCACAGATACGCAGTATTTT
>TRBJ1-1|NA|15|TRBD1|TRBV28
CASSSAGQAHTEAFF
TGTGCCAGCAGTTCCGCGGGACAGGCGCACACTGAAGCTTTCTTT
>TRBJ1-1|NA|13|NA|TRBV9
CASSAEMNTEAFF
TGTGCCAGCAGCGCGGAGATGAACACTGAAGCTTTCTTT
>TRBJ2-5|NA|16|TRBD2|TRBV25-1
CASRPGTSGGRETQYF
TGTGCCAGCAGGCCCGGGACTAGCGGGGGGCGGGAGACCCAGTACTTC
>TRBJ1-6|NA|18|TRBD1|TRBV5-4
CASSSGTGTSSYNSPLHF
TGTGCCAGCAGCTCCGGGACAGGGACCTCCTCCTATAATTCACCCCTCCACTTT
>TRBJ2-5|NA|18|TRBD2|TRBV4-1
CASSQGLATSGGQETQYF
TGCGCCAGCAGCCAAGGTCTGGCTACTAGCGGGGGACAAGAGACCCAGTACTTC
>TRBJ2-1|NA|17|TRBD2|TRBV11-1
CASSLSNRGGRVDEQFF
TGTGCCAGCAGCTTAAGTAATCGGGGGGGCCGGGTGGATGAGCAGTTCTTC
>TRBJ2-2|NA|14|NA|TRBV28
CASSSGQHTGELFF
TGTGCCAGCAGTTCTGGGCAGCACACCGGGGAGCTGTTTTTT
>TRBJ2-3|NA|16|TRBD2|TRBV15
CATSRGLAGITDTQYF
TGTGCCACCAGCAGAGGACTAGCGGGGATCACAGATACGCAGTATTTT
>TRBJ2-5|few|15|TRBD2|TRBV5-1
CASTQTSGRGETQYF
TGCGCCAGCACACAGACTAGCGGTCGAGGAGAGACCCAGTACTTC
>TRBJ1-1|NA|13|TRBD1|TRBV30
CAWSVYRGSEAFF
TGTGCCTGGAGTGTTTACAGGGGTTCTGAAGCTTTCTTT
>TRBJ2-1|few|15|NA|TRBV11-2
CASSLGPLPTNEQFF
TGTGCCAGCAGCTTAGGCCCTCTTCCTACCAATGAGCAGTTCTTC
>TRBJ2-7|NA|13|TRBD2|TRBV6-1
CASTASGNYEQYF
TGTGCCAGCACGGCTAGCGGCAACTACGAGCAGTACTTC
>TRBJ1-4|NA|13|NA|TRBV18
CASSPKVEEKLFF
TGTGCCAGCTCACCAAAGGTGGAGGAAAAACTGTTTTTT
>TRBJ2-5|few|22|NA|TRBV21-1
CASSKVQAPGQGARENQETQYF
TGTGCCAGCAGCAAGGTCCAAGCACCGGGACAGGGGGCGCGAGAAAACCAAGAGACCCAGTACTTC
>TRBJ1-2|once|15|TRBD1|TRBV28
CASSSPGTANYGYTF
TGTGCCAGCAGTTCCCCCGGGACAGCTAACTATGGCTACACCTTC
>TRBJ1-2|few|14|NA|TRBV6-6
CASSYPHRGYGYTF
TGTGCCAGCAGTTACCCTCATCGGGGGTATGGCTACACCTTC
>TRBJ2-7|NA|13|TRBD1|TRBV28
CASRGQATYEQYF
TGTGCCAGCAGGGGACAGGCCACCTACGAGCAGTACTTC
>TRBJ1-1|NA|16|TRBD1|TRBV5-1
CASSLGTGIGNTEAFF
TGCGCCAGCAGCTTGGGGACAGGGATAGGGAACACTGAAGCTTTCTTT
>TRBJ1-6|NA|13|NA|TRBV6-6
CASSYDRNSPLHF
TGTGCCAGCAGTTACGACAGAAATTCACCCCTCCACTTT
>TRBJ1-2|NA|13|TRBD1|TRBV28
CASKQGGNYGYTF
TGTGCCAGCAAACAGGGGGGAAACTATGGCTACACCTTC
>TRBJ1-2|NA|13|NA|TRBV13
CASSRAGAEGYTF
TGTGCCAGCAGCCGCGCGGGGGCGGAAGGCTACACCTTC
>TRBJ2-3|few|12|NA|TRBV7-2
CASSPLGDTQYF
TGTGCCAGCAGCCCCCTAGGCGATACGCAGTATTTT
>TRBJ2-7|NA|16|TRBD1|TRBV5-1
CASSLAEGQGPYEQYF
TGCGCCAGCAGCTTGGCCGAGGGACAGGGTCCCTACGAGCAGTACTTC
>TRBJ1-1|few|14|TRBD1|TRBV7-2
CASRPGGLNTEAFF
TGTGCCAGCAGACCAGGGGGCTTGAACACTGAAGCTTTCTTT
>TRBJ1-6|NA|15|NA|TRBV7-9
CASSLGGIRDSPLHF
TGTGCCAGCAGCCTTGGGGGGATCAGGGATTCACCCCTCCACTTT
>TRBJ1-4|NA|16|NA|TRBV5-8
CASSFVLTSLNEKLFF
TGTGCCAGCAGCTTCGTCCTGACAAGTCTTAATGAAAAACTGTTTTTT
>TRBJ1-2|NA|14|NA|TRBV6-1
CASSEVSFNYGYTF
TGTGCCAGCAGTGAAGTTTCGTTTAACTATGGCTACACCTTC
>TRBJ2-7|NA|14|TRBD1|TRBV6-5
CASSYLGQGARQYF
TGTGCCAGCAGTTACCTAGGACAGGGGGCGAGGCAGTACTTC
>TRBJ1-1|NA|15|NA|TRBV5-1
CASSLRRDGDTEAFF
TGCGCCAGCAGCTTGCGGAGGGATGGAGACACTGAAGCTTTCTTT
>TRBJ1-4|once|14|NA|TRBV19
CASRIGEPNEKLFF
TGTGCCAGTAGAATCGGTGAACCGAATGAAAAACTGTTTTTT
>TRBJ1-1|NA|13|NA|TRBV14
CASSHHPGNEAFF
TGTGCCAGCAGCCACCATCCGGGAAACGAAGCTTTCTTT
>TRBJ1-2|NA|15|NA|TRBV19
CASRFKDSSNYGYTF
TGTGCCAGTAGATTTAAGGACAGCTCTAACTATGGCTACACCTTC
>TRBJ2-7|few|14|TRBD1|TRBV6-5
CASSYGQGSYEQYF
TGTGCCAGCAGTTACGGACAGGGTAGCTACGAGCAGTACTTC
>TRBJ1-2|NA|13|TRBD1|TRBV5-1
CASSPDRGWGYTF
TGCGCCAGCAGCCCCGACAGGGGTTGGGGCTACACCTTC
>TRBJ2-1|NA|16|TRBD1|TRBV4-1
CASSQDDRVAYNEQFF
TGCGCCAGCAGCCAGGACGACAGGGTCGCTTACAATGAGCAGTTCTTC